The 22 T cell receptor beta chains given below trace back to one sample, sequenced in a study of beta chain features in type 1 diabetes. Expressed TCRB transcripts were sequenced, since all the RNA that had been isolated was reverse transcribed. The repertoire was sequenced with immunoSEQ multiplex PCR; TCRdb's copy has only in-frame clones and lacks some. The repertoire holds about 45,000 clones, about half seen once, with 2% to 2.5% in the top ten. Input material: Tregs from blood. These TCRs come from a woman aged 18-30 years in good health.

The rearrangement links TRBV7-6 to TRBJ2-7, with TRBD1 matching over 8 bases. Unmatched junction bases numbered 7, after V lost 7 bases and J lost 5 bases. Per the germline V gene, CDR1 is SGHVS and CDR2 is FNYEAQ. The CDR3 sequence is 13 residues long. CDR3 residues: CASTQQGGNEQYF. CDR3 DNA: TGTGCCAGCACCCAACAGGGGGGCAACGAGCAGTACTTC.

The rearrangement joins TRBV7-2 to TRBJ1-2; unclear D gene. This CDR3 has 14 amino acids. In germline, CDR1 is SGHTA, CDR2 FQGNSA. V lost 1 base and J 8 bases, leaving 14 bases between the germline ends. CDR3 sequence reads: CASSLDGGLGGYTF. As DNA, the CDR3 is TGTGCCAGCAGCTTAGACGGAGGGTTGGGAGGCTACACCTTC.

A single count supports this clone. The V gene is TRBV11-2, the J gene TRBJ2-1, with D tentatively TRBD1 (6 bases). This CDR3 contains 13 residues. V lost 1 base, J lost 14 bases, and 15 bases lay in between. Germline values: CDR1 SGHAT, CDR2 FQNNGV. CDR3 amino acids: CASSLGDRTVEFF. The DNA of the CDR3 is TGTGCCAGCAGCTTAGGGGACCGGACAGTAGAGTTCTTC.

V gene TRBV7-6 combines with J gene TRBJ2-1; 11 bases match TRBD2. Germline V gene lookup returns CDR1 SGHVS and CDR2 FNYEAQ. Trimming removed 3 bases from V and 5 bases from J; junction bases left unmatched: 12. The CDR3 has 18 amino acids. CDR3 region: CASSLRIPGTSGNNEQFF. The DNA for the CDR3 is TGTGCCAGCAGCTTGAGGATCCCCGGGACTAGCGGTAACAATGAGCAGTTCTTC. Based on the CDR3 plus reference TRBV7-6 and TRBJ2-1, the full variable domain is GAGVSQSPRYKVTKRGQDVALRCDPISGHVSLYWYRQALGQGPEFLTYFNYEAQQDKSGLPNDRFSAERPEGSISTLTIQRTEQRDSAMYRCASSLRIPGTSGNNEQFFGPGTRLTVL.

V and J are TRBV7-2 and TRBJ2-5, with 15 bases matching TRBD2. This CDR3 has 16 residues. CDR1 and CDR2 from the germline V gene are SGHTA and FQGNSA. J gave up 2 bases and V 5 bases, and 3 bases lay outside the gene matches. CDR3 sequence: CASSMGLAGGQETQYF. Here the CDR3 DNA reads TGTGCCAGCAGCATGGGACTAGCGGGAGGTCAAGAGACCCAGTACTTC. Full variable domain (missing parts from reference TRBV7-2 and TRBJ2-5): GAGVSQSPSNKVTEKGKDVELRCDPISGHTALYWYRQSLGQGLEFLIYFQGNSAPDKSGLPSDRFSAERTGGSVSTLTIQRTQQEDSAVYLCASSMGLAGGQETQYFGPGTRLLVL.

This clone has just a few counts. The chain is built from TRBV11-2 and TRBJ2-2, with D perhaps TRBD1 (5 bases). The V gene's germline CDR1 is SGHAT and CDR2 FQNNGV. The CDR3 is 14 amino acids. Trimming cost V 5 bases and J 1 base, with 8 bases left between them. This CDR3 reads CASSRDRNTGELFF. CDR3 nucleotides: TGTGCCAGCAGCCGAGACAGGAACACCGGGGAGCTGTTTTTT. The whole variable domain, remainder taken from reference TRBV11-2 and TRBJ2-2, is EAGVAQSPRYKIIEKRQSVAFWCNPISGHATLYWYQQILGQGPKLLIQFQNNGVVDDSQLPKDRFSAERLKGVDSTLKIQPAKLEDSAVYLCASSRDRNTGELFFGEGSRLTVL.

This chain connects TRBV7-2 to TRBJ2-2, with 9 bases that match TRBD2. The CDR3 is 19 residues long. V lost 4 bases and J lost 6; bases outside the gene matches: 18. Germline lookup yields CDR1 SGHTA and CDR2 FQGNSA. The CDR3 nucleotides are TGTGCCAGCAGCTGGGGACTAGCTAAGAGGGTCGGTTTTGCCGGGGAGCTGTTTTTT. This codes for CASSWGLAKRVGFAGELFF.

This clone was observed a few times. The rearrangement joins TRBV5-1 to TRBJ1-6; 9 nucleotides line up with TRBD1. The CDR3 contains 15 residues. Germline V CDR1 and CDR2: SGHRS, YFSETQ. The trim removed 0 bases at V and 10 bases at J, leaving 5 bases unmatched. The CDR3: CASSLGTGVGSPLHF. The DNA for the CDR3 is TGCGCCAGCAGCTTGGGGACAGGGGTGGGATCACCCCTCCACTTT.

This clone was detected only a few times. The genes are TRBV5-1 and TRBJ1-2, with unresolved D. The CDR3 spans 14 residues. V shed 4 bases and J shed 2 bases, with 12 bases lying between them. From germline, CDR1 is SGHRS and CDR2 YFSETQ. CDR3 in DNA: TGCGCCAGCAGCCCCACCAGCGACAACTATGGCTACACCTTC. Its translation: CASSPTSDNYGYTF.

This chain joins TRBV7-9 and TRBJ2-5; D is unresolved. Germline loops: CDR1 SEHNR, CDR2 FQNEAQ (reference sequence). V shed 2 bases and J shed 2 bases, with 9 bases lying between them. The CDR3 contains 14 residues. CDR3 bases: TGTGCCAGCAGCTTACGAGGTCCTCAAGAGACCCAGTACTTC. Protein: CASSLRGPQETQYF.

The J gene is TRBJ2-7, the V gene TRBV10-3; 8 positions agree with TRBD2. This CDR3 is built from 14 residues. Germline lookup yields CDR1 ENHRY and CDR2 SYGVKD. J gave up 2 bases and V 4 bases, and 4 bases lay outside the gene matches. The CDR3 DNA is TGTGCCATCAGTGTGGGCGGGAGGCCCTACGAGCAGTACTTC. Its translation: CAISVGGRPYEQYF.

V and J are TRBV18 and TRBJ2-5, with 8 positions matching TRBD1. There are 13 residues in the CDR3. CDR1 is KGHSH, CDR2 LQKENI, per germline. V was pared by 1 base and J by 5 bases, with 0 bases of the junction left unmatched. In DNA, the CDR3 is TGTGCCAGCTCACCACGGACAGGGGAGACCCAGTACTTC. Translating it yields CASSPRTGETQYF.

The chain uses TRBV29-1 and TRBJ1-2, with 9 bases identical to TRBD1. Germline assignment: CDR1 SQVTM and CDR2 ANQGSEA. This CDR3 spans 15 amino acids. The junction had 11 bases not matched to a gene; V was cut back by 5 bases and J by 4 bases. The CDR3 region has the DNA TGCAGCGTTCAAACCGGGACAGGGATGACCTATGGCTACACCTTC. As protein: CSVQTGTGMTYGYTF. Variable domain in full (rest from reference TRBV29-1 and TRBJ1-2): SAVISQKPSRDICQRGTSLTIQCQVDSQVTMMFWYRQQPGQSLTLIATANQGSEATYESGFVIDKFPISRPNLTFSTLTVSNMSPEDSSIYLCSVQTGTGMTYGYTFGSGTRLTVV.

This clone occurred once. CDR3 coding DNA: TGTGCCAGCAGCTTACAGTGGAGTTCCGGCACTAACTATGGCTACACCTTC. Protein sequence: CASSLQWSSGTNYGYTF. The chain couples TRBV7-9 to TRBJ1-2; no firm D call. V was cut by 2 bases and J by 0 bases, with 16 bases left in between. Germline loops: CDR1 SEHNR, CDR2 FQNEAQ (reference sequence). CDR3 length: 17 residues.

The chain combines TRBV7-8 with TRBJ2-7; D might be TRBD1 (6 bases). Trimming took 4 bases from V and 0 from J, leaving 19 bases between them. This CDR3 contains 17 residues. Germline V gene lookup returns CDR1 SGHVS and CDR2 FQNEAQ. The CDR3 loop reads CASSYPLNRANSYEQYF. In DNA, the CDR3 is TGTGCCAGCAGCTACCCCCTGAACAGGGCGAACTCCTACGAGCAGTACTTC.

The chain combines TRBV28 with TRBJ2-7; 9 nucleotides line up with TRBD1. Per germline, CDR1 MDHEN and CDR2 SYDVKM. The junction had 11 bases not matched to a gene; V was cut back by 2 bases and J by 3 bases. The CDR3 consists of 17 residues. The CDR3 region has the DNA TGTGCCAGCAGTTTAGGGACAGGGTTTCAGGGGGACTACGAGCAGTACTTC. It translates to CASSLGTGFQGDYEQYF.

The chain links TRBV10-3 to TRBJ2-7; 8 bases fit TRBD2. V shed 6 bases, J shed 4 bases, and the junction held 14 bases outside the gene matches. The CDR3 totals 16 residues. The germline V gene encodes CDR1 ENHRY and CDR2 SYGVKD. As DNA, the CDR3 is TGTGCCATCAGGGAGAGGGCCGGGACTAGTCCTTACGAGCAGTACTTC. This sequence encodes CAIRERAGTSPYEQYF.

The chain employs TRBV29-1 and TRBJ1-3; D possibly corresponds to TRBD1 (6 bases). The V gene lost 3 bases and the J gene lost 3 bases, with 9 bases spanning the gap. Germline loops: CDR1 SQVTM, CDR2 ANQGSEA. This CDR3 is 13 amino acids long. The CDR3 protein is CSVEGAFGNTIYF. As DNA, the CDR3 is TGCAGCGTTGAGGGGGCGTTTGGAAACACCATATATTTT.

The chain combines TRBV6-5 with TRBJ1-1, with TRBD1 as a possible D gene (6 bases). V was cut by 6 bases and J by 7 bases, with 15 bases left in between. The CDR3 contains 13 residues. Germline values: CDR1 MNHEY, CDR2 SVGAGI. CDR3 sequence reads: CASRAGERYEAFF. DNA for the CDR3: TGTGCCAGCAGAGCAGGGGAAAGGTATGAAGCTTTCTTT.

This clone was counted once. Here the CDR3 reads CASSFVSFNTEAFF. The DNA of the CDR3 is TGCGCCAGCAGCTTTGTCAGTTTTAACACTGAAGCTTTCTTT. The chain links TRBV5-1 to TRBJ1-1; D is ambiguous. This CDR3 has 14 residues. Between the trimmed V and J ends, which lost 2 bases and 2 bases, there was a span of 10 bases. Per the germline V gene, CDR1 is SGHRS and CDR2 is YFSETQ.

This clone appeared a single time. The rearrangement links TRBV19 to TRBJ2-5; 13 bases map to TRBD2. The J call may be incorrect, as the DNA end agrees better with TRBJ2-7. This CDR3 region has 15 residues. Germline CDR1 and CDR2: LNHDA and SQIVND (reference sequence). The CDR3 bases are TGTGCCAGTAGTCCCGGACTAGCGGGAGTGTTCGAGCAGTACTTC. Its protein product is CASSPGLAGVFEQYF.

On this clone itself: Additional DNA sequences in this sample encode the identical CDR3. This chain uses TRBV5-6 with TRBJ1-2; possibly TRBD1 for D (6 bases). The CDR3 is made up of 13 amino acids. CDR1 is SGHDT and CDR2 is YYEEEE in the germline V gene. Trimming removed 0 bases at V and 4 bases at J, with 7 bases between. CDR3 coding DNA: TGTGCCAGCAGCTTGGAAGGGGGCTATGGCTACACCTTC. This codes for CASSLEGGYGYTF.